The 10 T cell receptor beta chains below come from one sample, sequenced in a study of T cells in localized non-small cell lung cancer. Here immunoSEQ multiplex PCR was the method, and the copy in TCRdb shows in-frame clones only, minus some. This table has more than 12,000 clones, around 85% appearing once. The specimen was peripheral blood, collected before any cancer treatment. These receptors were collected from a woman aged 40-75 years with stage I lung adenocarcinoma.

This chain uses TRBV5-1 with TRBJ1-5; D gene uncertain. Between the trimmed V and J ends, which lost 4 bases and 2 bases, there was a span of 19 bases. The CDR3 spans 17 residues. Germline V gives CDR1 SGHRS, CDR2 YFSETQ. CDR3 sequence: CASSLTPTSRGNQPQHF. Written as DNA, the CDR3 is TGCGCCAGCAGCCTCACTCCCACCTCCCGGGGCAATCAGCCCCAGCATTTT.

The chain combines TRBV19 with TRBJ1-2; D remains unclear. Looked up from germline, CDR1 is LNHDA and CDR2 is SQIVND (reference sequence). This CDR3 contains 13 residues. V lost 6 bases to trimming and J lost 4 bases, with 12 bases between them. The CDR3 sequence is CASSTWTVYGYTF. The CDR3 nucleotides are TGTGCCAGTAGCACCTGGACGGTCTATGGCTACACCTTC.

The genes are TRBV7-2 and TRBJ1-2; a weak D match, TRBD1 (6 bases). The CDR3 is 15 residues long. The germline CDR1 and CDR2 sequences are SGHTA and FQGNSA. V dropped 1 base and J dropped 7 bases, with 16 bases sitting between them. The CDR3 spells CASSLDDRLGRGYTF. CDR3 in DNA: TGTGCCAGCAGCTTAGATGACAGGTTAGGACGTGGCTACACCTTC.

V is TRBV2 and J is TRBJ2-3; D may correspond to TRBD1 or TRBD2 (5 bases each). Germline V gives CDR1 SNHLY, CDR2 FYNNEI. V shed 3 bases and J shed 4 bases, with 8 bases lying between them. The CDR3 loop spans 13 amino acids. CDR3 loop: CASSDTGPDTQYF. The DNA of the CDR3 is TGTGCCAGCAGTGACACGGGGCCAGATACGCAGTATTTT.

This sequence joins TRBV28 and TRBJ2-6, with D perhaps TRBD1 (6 bases). The germline gives CDR1 MDHEN, CDR2 SYDVKM. The CDR3 has 18 residues. With 7 bases removed from V and 6 bases from J, the gap between germline ends came to 25 bases. The CDR3 here is CASTLGGRAGFEANVLTF. DNA for the CDR3: TGTGCCAGCACTCTAGGGGGAAGGGCCGGATTCGAGGCCAACGTCCTGACTTTC.

V is TRBV28 and J is TRBJ1-1, with 7 bases aligning to TRBD1. The CDR3 spans 13 residues. J lost 8 bases, V lost 3 bases, and 6 bases had no gene match. Germline lookup yields CDR1 MDHEN and CDR2 SYDVKM. The CDR3 is CASSLGQPAEAFF. CDR3 DNA: TGTGCCAGCAGTTTGGGACAGCCTGCCGAAGCTTTCTTT. The whole variable domain, remainder taken from reference TRBV28 and TRBJ1-1, is DVKVTQSSRYLVKRTGEKVFLECVQDMDHENMFWYRQDPGLGLRLIYFSYDVKMKEKGDIPEGYSVSREKKERFSLILESASTNQTSMYLCASSLGQPAEAFFGQGTRLTVV.

This chain links TRBV2 with TRBJ2-4; the D gene is possibly TRBD1 (6 bases). The CDR3 has 16 amino acids. Germline V gene sequence: CDR1 SNHLY, CDR2 FYNNEI. Trimming left V 1 base short and J 5 bases short, with 15 bases between. CDR3 loop: CASSEGMNRAQNIQYF. The CDR3 DNA reads as TGTGCCAGCAGTGAAGGGATGAACAGGGCCCAAAACATTCAGTACTTC.

The chain employs TRBV2 and TRBJ1-2; tentative D call: TRBD1 (5 bases). The ends were cut back, 6 bases at V and 0 bases at J, with 14 bases in the middle. Germline loops: CDR1 SNHLY, CDR2 FYNNEI. The CDR3 totals 15 residues. CDR3 protein: CASRIDRHPNYGYTF. CDR3 coding DNA: TGTGCCAGCAGGATAGACAGACACCCTAACTATGGCTACACCTTC. The full variable domain, in which reference TRBV2 and TRBJ1-2 provide the parts outside the CDR3, is EPEVTQTPSHQVTQMGQEVILRCVPISNHLYFYWYRQILGQKVEFLVSFYNNEISEKSEIFDDQFSVERPDGSNFTLKIRSTKLEDSAMYFCASRIDRHPNYGYTFGSGTRLTVV.

CDR3 sequence (DNA): TGTGCCAGCAGAAACGATATGACAGGAACGGTTAACTATGGCTACACCTTC. Translation gives CASRNDMTGTVNYGYTF. J is TRBJ1-2 and V is TRBV7-9; D is possibly TRBD1 (6 bases). This CDR3 comprises 17 residues. Trimming cost V 6 bases and J 1 base, with 21 bases left between them. Germline CDR1 reads SEHNR; CDR2 reads FQNEAQ (reference sequence).

The CDR3 coding sequence is TGTGCCATCGGGGACAGAGTGGTTGGCGATACGCAGTATTTT. This sequence encodes CAIGDRVVGDTQYF. The chain has TRBV10-3 and TRBJ2-3; 7 bases are a match to TRBD1. The CDR3 contains 14 residues. Losses at the gene ends were 8 bases for V and 6 bases for J; bases not matched to a gene: 11. Germline CDR1 reads ENHRY; CDR2 reads SYGVKD.